A selection of T cell receptor beta chains follows, all from one sample in a study of blood T cell repertoires in COVID-19. Here immunoSEQ multiplex PCR was the method, and the copy in TCRdb shows in-frame clones only, minus some. There are some 200,000 clones in the sample; 84% occur only once, and about 7.3% lies in the top ten. Source material: peripheral blood. The receptors were sampled from a woman between 50 and 59 years old with active or convalescent COVID-19. Both conserved end residues are part of each CDR3. The order of the fields is clone size, J gene, V gene, D gene, CDR3 DNA, CDR3 protein. A D gene is named only where the DNA matches it firmly. Clone size is stated in some rows and not others, as once, few, many or a class when expanded.

. TRBJ2-3 TRBV18 TRBD2 TGTGCCAGCTCACCAGTGGCGGGAGCGGCAGATACGCAGTATTTT CASSPVAGAADTQYF
. TRBJ2-2 TRBV12-5 . TGTGCTAGTGGTTTGGGGCGGGCCACCGGGGAGCTGTTTTTT CASGLGRATGELFF
. TRBJ1-3 TRBV7-9 . TGTGCCAGCAGCTTTGGACAGGGAAACACCATATATTTT CASSFGQGNTIYF
. TRBJ1-4 TRBV3-1/TRBV3-2 . TGTGCCAGCAGCCAACGAGGAGGTGGTAATGAAAAACTGTTTTTT CASSQRGGGNEKLFF
. TRBJ1-6 TRBV5-1 TRBD1 TGCGCCAGCAGCCCACGGACAGGTTTGGATGCCTCCTATAATTCACCCCTCCACTTT CASSPRTGLDASYNSPLHF
. TRBJ2-3 TRBV10-3 . TGTGCCATCAGCCCGCGCGCAGATACGCAGTATTTT CAISPRADTQYF
. TRBJ1-5 TRBV5-1 . TGCGCCAGCAGCTTGGATTGGACAAATAATCAGCCCCAGCATTTT CASSLDWTNNQPQHF
. TRBJ2-3 TRBV9 . TGTGCCAGCAGCGAATCCGGGGGCAGGGGGATCGATACGCAGTATTTT CASSESGGRGIDTQYF
. TRBJ1-6 TRBV9 . TGTGCCAGCAGATGGGACACGGCCCCTAATTCACCCCTCCACTTT CASRWDTAPNSPLHF
few TRBJ2-7 TRBV2 . TGTGCCAGCAGTCAAATCGAGCAGTACTTC CASSQIEQYF
. TRBJ2-4 TRBV28 TRBD1 TGTGCCAGCAGTTTCTCAGGACAGGGTAGGAACATTCAGTACTTC CASSFSGQGRNIQYF
. TRBJ1-1 TRBV18 . TGTGCCAGTTCTACAGGGTCCACTGAAGCTTTCTTT CASSTGSTEAFF
. TRBJ2-1 TRBV4-2 . TGTGCCAGCAGCCAGCCGAGCTCCTACAATGAGCAGTTCTTC CASSQPSSYNEQFF
. TRBJ2-7 TRBV15 TRBD2 TGTGCCACCAGCAGAGCTAGCGGGAGAGGGTACGAGCAGTACTTC CATSRASGRGYEQYF
. TRBJ1-4 TRBV10-3 TRBD1 TGTGCCATCAGCCCGGGACAGGGGGCGCGAAAACTGTTTTTT CAISPGQGARKLFF
. TRBJ2-5 TRBV6-5 . TGTGCCAGCAGCCCCGGGATTGTCCAAGAGACCCAGTACTTC CASSPGIVQETQYF
. TRBJ1-6 TRBV2 TRBD1 TGTGCCAGCAGTACGACAGGGGCGGTTAATTCACCCCTCCACTTT CASSTTGAVNSPLHF
. TRBJ1-5 TRBV5-1 TRBD1 TGCGCCAGCAGCTCGGGACAGGGAAATCAGCCCCAGCATTTT CASSSGQGNQPQHF
. TRBJ2-5 TRBV29-1 . TGCAGCGCTTCTGGACTGAAAGAGACCCAGTACTTC CSASGLKETQYF
few TRBJ1-5 TRBV7-7 . TGTGCCAGCAGCCGCGACAGATATCAGCCCCAGCATTTT CASSRDRYQPQHF
once TRBJ1-2 TRBV6-5 . TGTGCCAGCAGTTACTCTCCGGGGGGTCCGTATGGCTACACCTTC CASSYSPGGPYGYTF
. TRBJ2-4 TRBV2 . TGTGCCAGCAGTGAAGGAGGTTCCAAAAACATTCAGTACTTC CASSEGGSKNIQYF
. TRBJ1-2 TRBV25-1 . TGTGCCAGCAGTGCCGCCGCCCAGATATATGGCTACACCTTC CASSAAAQIYGYTF
. TRBJ2-1 TRBV11-2 . TGTGCCAGCAGCTCCGCCCTGACTAGGTCCTACAATGAGCAGTTCTTC CASSSALTRSYNEQFF
. TRBJ2-5 TRBV2 TRBD2 TGTGCCAGCAGCAGCGGACTAGCGGGAGAGACCCAGTACTTC CASSSGLAGETQYF
. TRBJ2-1 TRBV15 . TGTGCCACCAGCAGGCGGCGAGGGAACAATGAGCAGTTCTTC CATSRRRGNNEQFF